This section outlines one TCR beta chain sequence together with its context. Its antigen is not identified. This sample stems from a study of monozygotic twins with inflammatory bowel disease. Study observations and caveats: Patient-specific immunosuppressive treatments may have made repertoires more variable.

This CDR3 has 18 residues. The germline CDR1 and CDR2 sequences are MNHEY and SVGAGI. Every sample had its cDNA made across eight separate reactions. TCRdb reanalyzed the 5' RACE reads, giving one entry per CDR3 protein sequence and no DNA. The data include roughly 170,000 distinct CDR3 sequences; the top ten clones carry roughly 7.4%. This chain joins TRBV6-5 and TRBJ2-5; TCRdb lists TRBD2, though no DNA is available to test this call. Sequences were obtained from blood. The clonotype originates from a human donor with ulcerative colitis or Crohn's disease, or a healthy co-twin of an affected twin (not recorded which). CDR3 sequence reads: CASSYHLRTSGVQETQYF.